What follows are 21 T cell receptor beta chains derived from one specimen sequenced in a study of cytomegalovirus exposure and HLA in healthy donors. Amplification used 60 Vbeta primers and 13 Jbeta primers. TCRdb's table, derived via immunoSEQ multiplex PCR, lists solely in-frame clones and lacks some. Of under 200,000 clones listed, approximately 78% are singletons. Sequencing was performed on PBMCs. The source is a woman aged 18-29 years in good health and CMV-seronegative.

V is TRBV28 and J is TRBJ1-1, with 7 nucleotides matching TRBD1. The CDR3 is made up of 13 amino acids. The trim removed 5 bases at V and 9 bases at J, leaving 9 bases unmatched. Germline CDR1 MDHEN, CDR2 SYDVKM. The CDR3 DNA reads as TGTGCCAGCAGTACGCAGTCGACAGGGAAAGCTTTCTTT. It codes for CASSTQSTGKAFF.

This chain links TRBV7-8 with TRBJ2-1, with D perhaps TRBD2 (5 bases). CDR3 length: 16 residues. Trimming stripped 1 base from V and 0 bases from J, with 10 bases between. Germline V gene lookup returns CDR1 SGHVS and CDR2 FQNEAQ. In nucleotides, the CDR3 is TGTGCCAGCAGCTTAGAAGAGCGGCGCTCCTACAATGAGCAGTTCTTC. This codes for CASSLEERRSYNEQFF.

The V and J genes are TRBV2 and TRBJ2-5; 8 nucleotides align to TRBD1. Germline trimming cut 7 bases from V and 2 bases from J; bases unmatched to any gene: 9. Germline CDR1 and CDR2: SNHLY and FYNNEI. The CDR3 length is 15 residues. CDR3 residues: CASTSPQGAQETQYF. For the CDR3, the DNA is TGTGCCAGCACCTCCCCCCAGGGGGCACAAGAGACCCAGTACTTC. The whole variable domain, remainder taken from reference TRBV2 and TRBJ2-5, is EPEVTQTPSHQVTQMGQEVILRCVPISNHLYFYWYRQILGQKVEFLVSFYNNEISEKSEIFDDQFSVERPDGSNFTLKIRSTKLEDSAMYFCASTSPQGAQETQYFGPGTRLLVL.

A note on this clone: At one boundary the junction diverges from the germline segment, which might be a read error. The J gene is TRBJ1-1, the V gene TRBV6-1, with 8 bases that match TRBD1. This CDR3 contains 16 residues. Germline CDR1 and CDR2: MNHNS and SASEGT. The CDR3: CASSEPPTGARKRASF. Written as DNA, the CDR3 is TGTGCCAGCAGTGAACCTCCGACAGGGGCCCGAAAGAGGGCTTCCTTT.

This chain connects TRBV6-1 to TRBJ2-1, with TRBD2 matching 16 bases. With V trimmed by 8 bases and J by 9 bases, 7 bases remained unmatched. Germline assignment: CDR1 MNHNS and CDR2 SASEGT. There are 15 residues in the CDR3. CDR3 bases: TGTGCCAGCGCCGGGACTAGCGGGAGGGCAGGTGAGCAGTTCTTC. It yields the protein CASAGTSGRAGEQFF.

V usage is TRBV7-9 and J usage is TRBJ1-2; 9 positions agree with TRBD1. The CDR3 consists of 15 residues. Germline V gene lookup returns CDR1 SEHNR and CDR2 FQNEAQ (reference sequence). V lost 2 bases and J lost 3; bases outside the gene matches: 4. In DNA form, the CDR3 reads TGTGCCAGCAGCTTAACTGGGACAGGGTACTATGGCTACACCTTC. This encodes CASSLTGTGYYGYTF.

The CDR3 DNA reads as TGTGCCAGCTCTCCTCGGACTACGAACACCGGGGAGCTGTTTTTT. As protein: CASSPRTTNTGELFF. The chain couples TRBV18 to TRBJ2-2, with a possible D match to TRBD2 (6 bases). Germline V gene data show CDR1 as KGHSH and CDR2 as LQKENI. Trimming took 6 bases from V and 0 from J, leaving 11 bases between them. This CDR3 contains 15 residues.

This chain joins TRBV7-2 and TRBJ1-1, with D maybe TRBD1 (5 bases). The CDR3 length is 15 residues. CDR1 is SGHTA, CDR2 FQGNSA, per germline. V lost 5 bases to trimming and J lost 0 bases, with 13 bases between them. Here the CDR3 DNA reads TGTGCCAGCAGCCCAAGCAGGGATCTGAACACTGAAGCTTTCTTT. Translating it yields CASSPSRDLNTEAFF.

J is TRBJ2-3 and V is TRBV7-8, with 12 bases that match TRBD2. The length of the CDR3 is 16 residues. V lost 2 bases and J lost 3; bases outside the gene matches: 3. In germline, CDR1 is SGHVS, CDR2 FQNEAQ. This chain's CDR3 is CASSLRTSGKTDTQYF. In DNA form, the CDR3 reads TGTGCCAGCAGCTTAAGGACTAGCGGGAAAACAGATACGCAGTATTTT.

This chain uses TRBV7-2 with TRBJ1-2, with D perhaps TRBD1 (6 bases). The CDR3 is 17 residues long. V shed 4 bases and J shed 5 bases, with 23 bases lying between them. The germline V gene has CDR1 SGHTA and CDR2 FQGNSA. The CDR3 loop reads CASSSRMAGASLYGYTF. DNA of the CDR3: TGTGCCAGCAGCTCCCGAATGGCAGGGGCTTCACTTTATGGCTACACCTTC. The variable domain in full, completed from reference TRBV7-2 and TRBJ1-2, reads GAGVSQSPSNKVTEKGKDVELRCDPISGHTALYWYRQSLGQGLEFLIYFQGNSAPDKSGLPSDRFSAERTGGSVSTLTIQRTQQEDSAVYLCASSSRMAGASLYGYTFGSGTRLTVV.

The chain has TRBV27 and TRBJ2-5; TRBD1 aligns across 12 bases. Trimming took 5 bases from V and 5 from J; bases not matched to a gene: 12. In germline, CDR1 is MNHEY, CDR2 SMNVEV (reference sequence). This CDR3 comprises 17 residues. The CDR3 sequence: CASSPRDRGRVEETQYF. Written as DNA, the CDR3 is TGTGCCAGCAGTCCCCGGGACAGGGGGCGGGTAGAGGAGACCCAGTACTTC.

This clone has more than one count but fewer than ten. CDR3: CAWSQGPGPQHF. The DNA for the CDR3 is TGTGCCTGGAGTCAGGGGCCCGGGCCCCAGCATTTT. The chain joins TRBV30 to TRBJ1-5; D is perhaps TRBD1 (6 bases). CDR1 is GTSNPN and CDR2 is SVGIG in the germline V gene (reference sequence). There are 12 residues in the CDR3. The ends were cut back, 2 bases at V and 9 bases at J, with 11 bases in the middle.

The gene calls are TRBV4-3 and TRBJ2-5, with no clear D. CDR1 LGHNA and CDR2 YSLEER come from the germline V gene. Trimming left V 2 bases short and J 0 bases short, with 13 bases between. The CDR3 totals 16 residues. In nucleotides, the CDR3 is TGCGCCAGCAGCCAATCTCCTCGGCAGGACCAAGAGACCCAGTACTTC. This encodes CASSQSPRQDQETQYF.

The CDR3 region is CASSQDDRWSSYEQYV. DNA of the CDR3: TGTGCCAGCAGCCAAGATGACAGATGGAGCTCCTACGAGCAGTACGTC. The chain links TRBV14 to TRBJ2-7; TRBD1 is a possible D gene (5 bases). The V end was cut by 0 bases, the J end by 0 bases, with 12 bases between. CDR3 length equals 16 residues. Germline CDR1 reads SGHDN; CDR2 reads FVKESK.

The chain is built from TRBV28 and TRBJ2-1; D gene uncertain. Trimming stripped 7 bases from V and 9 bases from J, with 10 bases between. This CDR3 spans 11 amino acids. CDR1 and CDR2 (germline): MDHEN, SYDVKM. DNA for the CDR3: TGTGCCAGCACCTCAGAGGTTGAGCAGTTCTTC. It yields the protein CASTSEVEQFF.

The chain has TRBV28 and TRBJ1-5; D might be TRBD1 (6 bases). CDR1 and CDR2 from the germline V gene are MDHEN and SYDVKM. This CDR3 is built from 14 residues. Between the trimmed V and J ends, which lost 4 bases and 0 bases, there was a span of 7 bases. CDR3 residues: CASSWDNSNQPQHF. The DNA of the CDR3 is TGTGCCAGCAGTTGGGACAATAGCAATCAGCCCCAGCATTTT.

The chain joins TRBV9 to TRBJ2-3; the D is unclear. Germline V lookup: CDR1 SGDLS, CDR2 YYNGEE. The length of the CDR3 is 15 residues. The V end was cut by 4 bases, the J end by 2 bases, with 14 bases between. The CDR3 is CASSSGGSLTDTQYF. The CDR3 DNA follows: TGTGCCAGCAGCTCAGGTGGCAGCCTCACAGATACGCAGTATTTT. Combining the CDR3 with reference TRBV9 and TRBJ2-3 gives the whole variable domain DSGVTQTPKHLITATGQRVTLRCSPRSGDLSVYWYQQSLDQGLQFLIQYYNGEERAKGNILERFSAQQFPDLHSELNLSSLELGDSALYFCASSSGGSLTDTQYFGPGTRLTVL.

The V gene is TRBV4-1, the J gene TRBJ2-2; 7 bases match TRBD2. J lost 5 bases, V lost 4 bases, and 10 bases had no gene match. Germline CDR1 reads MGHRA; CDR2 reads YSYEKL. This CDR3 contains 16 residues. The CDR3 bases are TGCGCCAGCAGCCGACTCGGGGCGGGAGAGACCGGGGAGCTGTTTTTT. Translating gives CASSRLGAGETGELFF.

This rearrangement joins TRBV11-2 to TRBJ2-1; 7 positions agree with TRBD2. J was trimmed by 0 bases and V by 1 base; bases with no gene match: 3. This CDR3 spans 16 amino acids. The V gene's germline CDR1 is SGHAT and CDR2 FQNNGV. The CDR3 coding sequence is TGTGCCAGCAGCTTAGCGAGCGGGAACTCCTACAATGAGCAGTTCTTC. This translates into CASSLASGNSYNEQFF.

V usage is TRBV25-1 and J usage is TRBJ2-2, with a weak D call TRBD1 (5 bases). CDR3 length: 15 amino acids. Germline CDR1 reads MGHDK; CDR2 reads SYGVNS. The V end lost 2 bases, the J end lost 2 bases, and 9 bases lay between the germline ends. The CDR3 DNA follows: TGTGCCAGCAGTGAACCCTGGACAAACACCGGGGAGCTGTTTTTT. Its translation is CASSEPWTNTGELFF.

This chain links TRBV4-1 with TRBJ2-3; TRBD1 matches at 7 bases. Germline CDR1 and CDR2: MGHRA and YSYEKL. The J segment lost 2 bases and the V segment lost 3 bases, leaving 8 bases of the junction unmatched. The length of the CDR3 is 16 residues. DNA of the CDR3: TGCGCCAGCAGCCAGGCCACGGGACAGACCACAGATACGCAGTATTTT. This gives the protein CASSQATGQTTDTQYF.